These 14 T cell receptor beta chains were sequenced from one sample in a study of shared clonotypes between healthy human individuals. The table came from immunoSEQ multiplex PCR; TCRdb's copy has only in-frame clones and leaves some out. The sample includes 2 million to 2.5 million clones, about 93% of them seen just once. Naive-designated CD8 cells lacked CD45RO, were positively enriched for CCR7, and omitted terminally differentiated effector memory CD45RA+ cells. Sequenced sample: naive CD8+ T cells from PBMCs. All receptors derive from a man younger than 35 in good health. Some clones in this sample may be carry-over from other donors' samples.

The chain recombines TRBV15 with TRBJ2-1, with D unresolved. This CDR3 is 12 amino acids long. Germline V gene data show CDR1 as LNHNV and CDR2 as YYDKDF (reference sequence). V lost 1 base and J lost 9, with 7 bases in between. The chain's CDR3 is CATSRGPPEQFF. The CDR3 DNA reads as TGTGCCACCAGCAGAGGCCCCCCTGAGCAGTTCTTC.

The chain links TRBV4-1 to TRBJ1-1; D ambiguous. Trimming took off 2 bases at V and 2 bases at J, with 12 bases between the two ends. The CDR3 extends over 15 amino acids. Germline loops: CDR1 MGHRA, CDR2 YSYEKL. CDR3 sequence (DNA): TGCGCCAGCAGCCAATCCTACGCACTTAACACTGAAGCTTTCTTT. Amino acids: CASSQSYALNTEAFF.

About this clone: This specimen includes other DNA sequences encoding the same CDR3. The chain employs TRBV5-1 and TRBJ2-7, with 8 positions matching TRBD2. Germline V gene data show CDR1 as SGHRS and CDR2 as YFSETQ. Unmatched junction bases numbered 5, after V lost 6 bases and J lost 0 bases. CDR3 length: 14 amino acids. The CDR3 nucleotides read TGCGCCAGCACCTCGAGCGGGAGCTCCTACGAGCAGTACTTC. This codes for CASTSSGSSYEQYF.

This clone was recorded only once. The chain joins TRBV11-3 to TRBJ2-1; a weak D match, TRBD2 (6 bases). The CDR3 has 15 residues. V was pared by 5 bases and J by 2 bases, with 13 bases between. Per the germline V gene, CDR1 is SGHNT and CDR2 is YENEEA. The CDR3 spells CASSTSTSTYNEQFF. The CDR3 DNA reads TGTGCCAGCAGCACCTCTACTAGCACCTACAATGAGCAGTTCTTC.

This chain uses TRBV28 with TRBJ2-7; weak D call: TRBD1 (6 bases). Germline V gene lookup returns CDR1 MDHEN and CDR2 SYDVKM. The ends were cut back, 10 bases at V and 7 bases at J, with 8 bases in the middle. The CDR3 is 9 amino acids. This chain's CDR3 is CATGTEQYF. CDR3 in DNA: TGTGCCACGGGGACAGAGCAGTACTTC.

This clone has just one count. The chain joins TRBV2 to TRBJ1-3, with D maybe TRBD1 (5 bases). The germline V gene has CDR1 SNHLY and CDR2 FYNNEI. CDR3 length: 15 amino acids. V lost 5 bases and J lost 3, with 14 bases in between. The CDR3 DNA reads TGTGCCAGCAGTCCAGGGAAGATTGATGGAAACACCATATATTTT. It yields the protein CASSPGKIDGNTIYF.

This rearrangement joins TRBV4-1 to TRBJ2-4; TRBD1 aligns across 9 bases. The germline gives CDR1 MGHRA, CDR2 YSYEKL. The CDR3 has 18 amino acids. The V and J ends lost 2 bases and 6 bases, in that order; junction bases with no gene match: 14. CDR3 DNA: TGCGCCAGCAGCCAACCTACCCGGGACAGGGTTGTTGGAAACATTCAGTACTTC. Translated: CASSQPTRDRVVGNIQYF.

The chain is built from TRBV27 and TRBJ1-2; D remains ambiguous. Germline CDR1 MNHEY, CDR2 SMNVEV (reference sequence). Between the trimmed V and J ends, which lost 1 base and 2 bases, there was a span of 14 bases. This CDR3 region has 16 residues. For the CDR3, the DNA is TGTGCCAGCAGTTTATTCCCGTCTGGGCTAAACTATGGCTACACCTTC. Protein sequence: CASSLFPSGLNYGYTF.

This sequence joins TRBV19 and TRBJ2-7; D gene ambiguous. CDR1 is LNHDA and CDR2 is SQIVND in the germline V gene (reference sequence). Trimming took 7 bases from V and 3 from J, leaving 13 bases between them. This CDR3 comprises 13 residues. In DNA form, the CDR3 reads TGTGCCAGTAATGCGAAAACCGACTACGAGCAGTACTTC. This sequence encodes CASNAKTDYEQYF.

The chain couples TRBV7-6 to TRBJ2-2; TRBD2 agrees at 10 bases. Germline V gives CDR1 SGHVS, CDR2 FNYEAQ. The CDR3 is 18 residues long. V was clipped by 2 bases and J by 4 bases; unmatched bases: 10. In nucleotides, the CDR3 is TGTGCCAGCAGCTTAATCCAGCGGGAGGGCCGCGGCACCGGGGAGCTGTTTTTT. As protein: CASSLIQREGRGTGELFF.

The chain is built from TRBV27 and TRBJ2-2; 14 nucleotides align to TRBD2. This CDR3 contains 16 residues. The germline gives CDR1 MNHEY, CDR2 SMNVEV (reference sequence). The J segment lost 4 bases and the V segment lost 3 bases, leaving 1 base of the junction unmatched. CDR3 in DNA: TGTGCCAGCAGTTTTGGACTAGCGGGAGGCACCGGGGAGCTGTTTTTT. Translating gives CASSFGLAGGTGELFF.

About this clone itself: The same CDR3 can be traced to other DNA sequences in this sample. V is TRBV6-5 and J is TRBJ1-5; a possible D gene is TRBD1 (5 bases). This CDR3 has 15 amino acids. V gave up 0 bases and J gave up 7 bases, with 13 bases separating them. Germline CDR1 MNHEY, CDR2 SVGAGI. In nucleotides, the CDR3 is TGTGCCAGCAGTTACTCAAGGGAGGGGAACCAGCCCCAGCATTTT. This encodes CASSYSREGNQPQHF.

V is TRBV9 and J is TRBJ1-2, with 8 nucleotides matching TRBD1. V lost 0 bases, J lost 3 bases, and 4 bases stayed unmatched. CDR1 SGDLS and CDR2 YYNGEE come from the germline V gene. The CDR3 is 15 amino acids. The CDR3 spells CASSVAGGEDYGYTF. In DNA form, the CDR3 reads TGTGCCAGCAGCGTAGCAGGGGGCGAGGACTATGGCTACACCTTC.

This clone was seen only once. V gene TRBV7-9 combines with J gene TRBJ2-7; 15 bases line up with TRBD2. Germline trimming cut 2 bases from V and 4 bases from J; bases unmatched to any gene: 9. The CDR3 totals 18 residues. Germline CDR1 and CDR2: SEHNR and FQNEAQ (reference sequence). The CDR3 DNA reads TGTGCCAGCAGCTTATCACCCGGACTAGCGGGAGGGGTGTACGAGCAGTACTTC. Translation: CASSLSPGLAGGVYEQYF.